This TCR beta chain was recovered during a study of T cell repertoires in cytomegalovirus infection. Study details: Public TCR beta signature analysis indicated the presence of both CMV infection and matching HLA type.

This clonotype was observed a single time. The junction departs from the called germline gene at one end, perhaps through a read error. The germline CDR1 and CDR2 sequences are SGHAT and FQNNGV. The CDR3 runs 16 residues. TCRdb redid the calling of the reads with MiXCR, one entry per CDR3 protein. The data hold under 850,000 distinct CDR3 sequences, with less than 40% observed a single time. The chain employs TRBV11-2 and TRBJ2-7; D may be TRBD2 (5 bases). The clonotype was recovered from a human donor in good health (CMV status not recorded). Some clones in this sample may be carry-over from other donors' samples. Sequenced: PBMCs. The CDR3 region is CSSSLDLSATPYEQYF. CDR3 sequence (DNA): TGTTCCAGCAGCTTAGACCTTAGCGCGACTCCCTACGAGCAGTACTTC. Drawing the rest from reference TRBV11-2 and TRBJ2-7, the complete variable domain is EAGVAQSPRYKIIEKRQSVAFWCNPISGHATLYWYQQILGQGPKLLIQFQNNGVVDDSQLPKDRFSAERLKGVDSTLKIQPAKLEDSAVYLCSSSLDLSATPYEQYFGPGTRLTVT.